A single sample gave rise to the 27 T cell receptor beta chains below, sequenced in a study of T cells in lung cancer brain metastases (dated by TCRdb to the late 2010s). Library method: the immunoSEQ multiplex PCR assay. TCRdb stores this immuneACCESS table with in-frame sequences only. Part of the clones is absent; in the studies checked, under half of the shortfall reflects unresolved V genes, and no reason is known for the rest. Present in this sample are roughly 5,000 clones, 80% to 85% of which were seen just once. Jointly, the top ten make up roughly 3% of the sample. Material: tumor tissue from the primary lung tumor. Reading the label with the study, this specimen's cell subset or site is: primary lung cancer lesion. Receptor source: a woman between 50 and 59 years old with non-small cell lung cancer.

This clone appeared once. The CDR3 loop reads CASSGTGTASYEQYF. CDR3 nucleotide sequence: TGTGCCAGCTCAGGAACCGGGACGGCCTCCTACGAGCAGTACTTC. The V call is TRBV18, the J call TRBJ2-7, with D perhaps given as TRBD1 or TRBD2 (5 bases each). The germline gives CDR1 KGHSH, CDR2 LQKENI. V lost 5 bases, J lost 0 bases, and 14 bases lay in between. The CDR3 covers 15 residues.

The V and J genes are TRBV6-6 and TRBJ2-1; 8 nucleotides match TRBD1. Germline loops: CDR1 MNHNY, CDR2 SVGAGI (reference sequence). V shed 6 bases, J shed 7 bases, and the junction held 5 bases outside the gene matches. This CDR3 is built from 13 residues. In nucleotides, the CDR3 is TGTGCCAGCAGCTGGACAGGGCAGAATGAGCAGTTCTTC. Translated, it gives CASSWTGQNEQFF.

The V gene is TRBV5-1, the J gene TRBJ1-6; D uncertain. V was clipped by 4 bases and J by 5 bases, with 13 bases between them. CDR3 length equals 15 residues. Per germline, CDR1 SGHRS and CDR2 YFSETQ. CDR3 region: CASSKEMTNNSPLHF. CDR3 coding DNA: TGCGCCAGCAGCAAGGAAATGACGAATAATTCACCCCTCCACTTT. The full variable domain, with the rest looked up from reference TRBV5-1 and TRBJ1-6, is KAGVTQTPRYLIKTRGQQVTLSCSPISGHRSVSWYQQTPGQGLQFLFEYFSETQRNKGNFPGRFSGRQFSNSRSEMNVSTLELGDSALYLCASSKEMTNNSPLHFGNGTRLTVT.

CDR3 sequence: CASSFQNYEQYF. CDR3 DNA: TGTGCCAGCAGCTTCCAGAATTACGAGCAGTACTTC. This chain links TRBV7-9 with TRBJ2-7; D uncertain. Germline CDR1 SEHNR, CDR2 FQNEAQ (reference sequence). V was clipped by 3 bases and J by 4 bases, with 7 bases between them. This CDR3 comprises 12 residues.

The chain couples TRBV19 to TRBJ2-1; 9 bases are shared with TRBD2. The CDR3 has 16 residues. With 6 bases clipped from V and 4 bases from J, the junction kept 10 bases outside the gene matches. Germline loops: CDR1 LNHDA, CDR2 SQIVND (reference sequence). CDR3 sequence: CASSLLGAGGYNEQFF. For the CDR3, the DNA is TGTGCCAGTAGCCTCTTAGGAGCGGGAGGTTACAATGAGCAGTTCTTC.

This clone showed up just a few times. The chain employs TRBV20-1 and TRBJ1-1; the D is unclear. Germline CDR1 reads DFQATT; CDR2 reads SNEGSKA (reference sequence). The CDR3 is made up of 11 amino acids. V lost 4 bases and J lost 2, with 5 bases in between. CDR3 sequence: CSAKDNTEAFF. The CDR3 DNA follows: TGCAGTGCTAAGGATAACACTGAAGCTTTCTTT.

The V gene is TRBV6-5, the J gene TRBJ2-3, with 10 positions matching TRBD2. V lost 5 bases, J lost 5 bases, and 4 bases stayed unmatched. Germline V gives CDR1 MNHEY, CDR2 SVGAGI. The CDR3 has 14 residues. The CDR3 DNA reads as TGTGCCAGCAGTCTTTCTAGCGGGAGAGATACGCAGTATTTT. It yields the protein CASSLSSGRDTQYF.

Points on this clone: A junction boundary mismatches the germline segment, possibly from a read error. This chain connects TRBV6-1 to TRBJ1-5; 9 positions agree with TRBD1. The length of the CDR3 is 18 residues. Germline CDR1 reads MNHNS; CDR2 reads SASEGT. This CDR3 reads CASSEAGTGSLSNQPQHF. The CDR3 bases are TGTGCTAGCAGTGAAGCTGGGACAGGGAGTCTTAGTAATCAGCCCCAGCATTTT.

The chain has TRBV30 and TRBJ2-3; 10 bases line up with TRBD2. CDR1 is GTSNPN, CDR2 SVGIG, per germline (reference sequence). The V and J ends lost 4 bases and 1 base, in that order; junction bases with no gene match: 2. This CDR3 contains 14 residues. CDR3 in DNA: TGTGCCTGGACTAGCGGGGGTGGCACAGATACGCAGTATTTT. Its protein is CAWTSGGGTDTQYF.

The chain employs TRBV4-2 and TRBJ2-6; D could derive from TRBD1 or TRBD2 (5 bases each). The CDR3 runs to 15 residues. Germline values: CDR1 LGHNA, CDR2 YNFKEQ. Trimming shortened V by 1 base and J by 4 bases, and 8 bases separated the two germline ends. In DNA, the CDR3 is TGTGCCAGCAGCCAAGGGGGGTGGGGGGCCAACGTCCTGACTTTC. Residues: CASSQGGWGANVLTF.

The chain links TRBV11-2 to TRBJ1-1; no clear D gene. In germline, CDR1 is SGHAT, CDR2 FQNNGV. The ends were cut back, 5 bases at V and 0 bases at J, with 4 bases in the middle. The CDR3 runs to 12 residues. The DNA for the CDR3 is TGTGCCAGCAGCCTCATGAACACTGAAGCTTTCTTT. Its translation is CASSLMNTEAFF.

The V gene is TRBV28, the J gene TRBJ2-5; D remains unclear. The CDR3 contains 12 residues. CDR1 and CDR2 (germline): MDHEN, SYDVKM. Trimming stripped 6 bases from V and 7 bases from J, with 12 bases between. This chain's CDR3 is CASSRTAGTQYF. In DNA, the CDR3 is TGTGCCAGCAGCAGAACGGCTGGGACCCAGTACTTC.

This clone has a handful of counts. CDR3 nucleotides: TGTGCCAGCAGTGAGGGCAGCTTGACACAAAGTCGGGCCAACGTCCTGACTTTC. It specifies CASSEGSLTQSRANVLTF. The rearrangement links TRBV28 to TRBJ2-6; possible D gene TRBD2, 5 bases. The germline V and J ends were trimmed by 5 bases and 5 bases, with 22 bases remaining between them. CDR3 length equals 18 residues. Germline CDR1 MDHEN, CDR2 SYDVKM.

The gene calls are TRBV28 and TRBJ2-1; D is unclear. V lost 7 bases to trimming and J lost 9 bases, with 19 bases between them. Germline values: CDR1 MDHEN, CDR2 SYDVKM. The CDR3 consists of 14 residues. The CDR3 loop is CASTYPLAWGEQFF. DNA for the CDR3: TGTGCCAGCACCTACCCGCTGGCGTGGGGTGAGCAGTTCTTC.

This chain joins TRBV29-1 and TRBJ1-1, with D perhaps matching TRBD1 (5 bases). V dropped 4 bases and J dropped 1 base, with 10 bases sitting between them. Germline V gives CDR1 SQVTM, CDR2 ANQGSEA. The CDR3 sequence is 13 residues long. CDR3 loop: CSVVRDRNTEAFF. The CDR3 DNA is TGCAGCGTTGTACGAGACAGGAACACTGAAGCTTTCTTT.

This clone appeared a single time. V gene TRBV6-6 combines with J gene TRBJ1-1, with unresolved D. The CDR3 spans 14 residues. Per germline, CDR1 MNHNY and CDR2 SVGAGI (reference sequence). Trimming removed 6 bases from V and 1 base from J, with 12 bases in between. The CDR3 DNA is TGTGCCAGCAGAGGCCTACCCGGGAACACTGAAGCTTTCTTT. This translates into CASRGLPGNTEAFF.

V usage is TRBV30 and J usage is TRBJ1-5; D is unresolved. Germline assignment: CDR1 GTSNPN and CDR2 SVGIG (reference sequence). With 0 bases removed from V and 4 bases from J, the gap between germline ends came to 10 bases. This CDR3 region has 14 residues. CDR3 DNA sequence: TGTGCCTGGAGTGTGGGCAGTTTTAATCAGCCCCAGCATTTT. Encoded protein: CAWSVGSFNQPQHF.

This chain links TRBV5-1 with TRBJ2-5; TRBD1 is a possible D gene (5 bases). The germline gives CDR1 SGHRS, CDR2 YFSETQ. The length of the CDR3 is 13 residues. Trimming took off 4 bases at V and 2 bases at J, with 9 bases between the two ends. The CDR3, as DNA: TGCGCCAGCAGCCTCCAGGGACAAGAGACCCAGTACTTC. It specifies CASSLQGQETQYF.

The V and J genes are TRBV27 and TRBJ1-5; D gene ambiguous. The germline V and J ends were trimmed by 3 bases and 2 bases, with 8 bases remaining between them. This CDR3 contains 14 residues. The germline V gene encodes CDR1 MNHEY and CDR2 SMNVEV (reference sequence). CDR3 DNA sequence: TGTGCCAGCAGTTTGGGGTCTGGCAATCAGCCCCAGCATTTT. It codes for CASSLGSGNQPQHF.

The chain couples TRBV6-5 to TRBJ1-1; D is ambiguous. V shed 2 bases and J shed 3 bases, with 16 bases lying between them. Germline V lookup: CDR1 MNHEY, CDR2 SVGAGI. CDR3 length equals 16 residues. This chain's CDR3 is CASSYRRAGADTEAFF. CDR3 coding DNA: TGTGCCAGCAGTTACCGGAGGGCAGGCGCGGACACTGAAGCTTTCTTT.

The chain has TRBV20-1 and TRBJ2-3; D gene uncertain. The V and J ends lost 6 bases and 1 base respectively, with 5 bases between them. Looked up from germline, CDR1 is DFQATT and CDR2 is SNEGSKA (reference sequence). The CDR3 length is 11 residues. The CDR3 nucleotides read TGCAGTGCCCTGGGCACAGATACGCAGTATTTT. Translation: CSALGTDTQYF.

J is TRBJ1-1 and V is TRBV2; D gene ambiguous. CDR1 and CDR2 from the germline V gene are SNHLY and FYNNEI. With 4 bases removed from V and 3 bases from J, the gap between germline ends came to 12 bases. The CDR3 loop spans 14 amino acids. The CDR3 nucleotides read TGTGCCAGCAGTGCGCACAACAGAGACACTGAAGCTTTCTTT. Amino acid sequence: CASSAHNRDTEAFF.

This clone was seen a single time. This sequence joins TRBV5-4 and TRBJ2-6, with a weak D call TRBD2 (5 bases). The V gene's germline CDR1 is SGHNT and CDR2 YYREEE (reference sequence). This CDR3 is built from 15 residues. The ends were cut back, 4 bases at V and 2 bases at J, with 10 bases in the middle. CDR3 in DNA: TGTGCCAGCAGCGGACGGACTGCTGGGGCCAACGTCCTGACTTTC. Translation gives CASSGRTAGANVLTF.

The chain links TRBV5-8 to TRBJ2-1, with D possibly TRBD1 on 6 matching bases. The length of the CDR3 is 16 residues. V lost 2 bases to trimming and J lost 0 bases, with 12 bases between them. Germline loops: CDR1 SGHTS, CDR2 YDEGEE. CDR3 DNA sequence: TGTGCCAGCAGCTTTACAGGGCTCAGCTCCTACAATGAGCAGTTCTTC. Its translation is CASSFTGLSSYNEQFF.

J is TRBJ2-7 and V is TRBV18; TRBD1 or TRBD2 may be the D gene (6 bases each). The germline V gene encodes CDR1 KGHSH and CDR2 LQKENI. Deletions cut 2 bases from V and 7 bases from J, with 9 bases between. The CDR3 consists of 12 residues. As DNA, the CDR3 is TGTGCCAGCTCACCAGGGGGGCTAGAGCAGTACTTC. Translation gives CASSPGGLEQYF.

To note about this clone: At one end the junction does not follow the germline gene, possibly because of a read error. The chain has TRBV6-1 and TRBJ1-1, with D hard to call. The CDR3 totals 15 residues. Germline V gene sequence: CDR1 MNHNS, CDR2 SASEGT. The CDR3 spells CAISDLQIGVTEAFF. CDR3 nucleotides: TGTGCCATCAGTGACTTACAGATAGGAGTCACTGAAGCTTTCTTT.

CDR3 residues: CASSLASGASEQFF. CDR3 nucleotide sequence: TGTGCCAGCAGCTTAGCTAGCGGGGCTTCTGAGCAGTTCTTC. J is TRBJ2-1 and V is TRBV13, with 9 bases lining up with TRBD2. The CDR3 runs to 14 residues. Germline trimming cut 1 base from V and 9 bases from J; bases unmatched to any gene: 4. Germline CDR1 reads PRHDT; CDR2 reads FYEKMQ (reference sequence).